Reported below is one T cell receptor (beta chain). Its antigen is unknown. Sequenced by immunoSEQ multiplex PCR; TCRdb stores in-frame clones only, minus some. The table records some 15,000 clones, around 96% of them present only once. The record originates from a study of graft-versus-host responses after intestinal transplantation. Study-wide context: Transplants given to recipients were multivisceral, liver-intestinal, or isolated intestinal. Every recipient had anti-thymocyte globulin induction and 2 to 3 years of tacrolimus plus steroids.

The CDR3 has 14 amino acids. Trimming left V 5 bases short and J 2 bases short, with 11 bases between. Per germline, CDR1 MDHEN and CDR2 SYDVKM. Study findings and constraints: Peak levels of circulating GvH clones tracked with early post-transplant HvG declines. Detection of GvH clones occurred in recipient marrow, and some had their first appearance in ileum or blood.

The J gene is TRBJ2-3, the V gene TRBV28, with D perhaps TRBD1 (6 bases). This clonotype originated in a human patient who received an intestinal transplant, so some T cells may come from the graft donor. Sequencing used PBMCs, obtained 9 days after transplant. The CDR3, as DNA: TGTGCCAGCAGTCCAGGGGTAGACACAGATACGCAGTATTTT. As protein: CASSPGVDTDTQYF. Variable domain in full (rest from reference TRBV28 and TRBJ2-3): DVKVTQSSRYLVKRTGEKVFLECVQDMDHENMFWYRQDPGLGLRLIYFSYDVKMKEKGDIPEGYSVSREKKERFSLILESASTNQTSMYLCASSPGVDTDTQYFGPGTRLTVL.